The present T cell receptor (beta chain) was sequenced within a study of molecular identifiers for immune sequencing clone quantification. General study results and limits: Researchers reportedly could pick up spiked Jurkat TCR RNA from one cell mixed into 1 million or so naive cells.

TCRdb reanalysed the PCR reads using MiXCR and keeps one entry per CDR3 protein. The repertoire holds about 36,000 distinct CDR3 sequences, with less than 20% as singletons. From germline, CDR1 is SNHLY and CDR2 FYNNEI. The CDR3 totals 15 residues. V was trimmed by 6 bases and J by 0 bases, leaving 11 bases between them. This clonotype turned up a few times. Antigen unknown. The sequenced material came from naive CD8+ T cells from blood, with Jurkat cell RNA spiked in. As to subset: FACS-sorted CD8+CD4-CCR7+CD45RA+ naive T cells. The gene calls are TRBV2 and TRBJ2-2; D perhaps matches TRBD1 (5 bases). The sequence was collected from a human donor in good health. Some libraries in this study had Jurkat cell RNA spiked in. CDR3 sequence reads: CASRKDIANTGELFF. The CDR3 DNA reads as TGTGCCAGCAGGAAGGACATCGCGAACACCGGGGAGCTGTTTTTT.